The sequence of this T cell receptor (beta chain) was determined in a study of post-analysis software for immune sequencing data. Study as a whole: Relapsing-remitting, secondary progressive and progressive-relapsing multiple sclerosis courses were included.

Findings and limits, study-wide: Samples made in the same batch grouped tightly together by F measure. In patients, TRBV5-6, TRBV5-1 and TRBV20-1 belonged to roughly 5 TRBV segments found more frequently than in controls. Versus controls, multiple sclerosis patients showed significantly lower diversity (normalized Chao1).

Presence of unique molecular identifiers characterized the TCR beta cDNA libraries. T cells numbering about 0.85 to 11 million yielded cDNA molecules that totaled about 500,000. TCRdb recomputed calls from the PCR reads with MiXCR, one row per CDR3 protein. The data hold roughly 400,000 distinct CDR3 sequences, with about 40% observed a single time. This clonotype was observed a handful of times. Its specificity is not known. V was cut by 6 bases and J by 2 bases, with 13 bases left in between. CDR1 is MDHEN and CDR2 is SYDVKM in the germline V gene. The CDR3 has 14 residues. This TCR came from a girl aged 2-10 years with multiple sclerosis. The genes are TRBV28 and TRBJ2-5; possible D gene TRBD1, 6 bases. The sequencing sample was made of blood. CDR3 sequence: CASSLIQGQETQYF. In DNA, the CDR3 is TGTGCCAGCAGCTTGATACAGGGACAAGAGACCCAGTACTTC.